Presented here are 25 T cell receptor beta chains from one specimen sequenced in a study of cytomegalovirus exposure and HLA in healthy donors. Amplification used 60 Vbeta primers and 13 Jbeta primers. TCRdb keeps only in-frame clones here, not all; method: immunoSEQ multiplex PCR. The table gives tens of thousands of clones; the top ten clones make up 15% to 17% of it. Material for sequencing was PBMCs. The receptors stem from a man aged 45-65 years in good health and CMV-seropositive.

The gene calls are TRBV18 and TRBJ2-7; D remains ambiguous. CDR1 KGHSH and CDR2 LQKENI come from the germline V gene. The germline V and J ends were trimmed by 2 bases and 0 bases, with 8 bases remaining between them. The CDR3 sequence is 14 residues long. For the CDR3, the DNA is TGTGCCAGCTCACCAGATCCGGGCTCCTACGAGCAGTACTTC. Translating it yields CASSPDPGSYEQYF.

The chain is built from TRBV9 and TRBJ2-1, with 10 bases lining up with TRBD2. The junction had 6 bases not matched to a gene; V was cut back by 1 base and J by 2 bases. The CDR3 has 17 amino acids. Germline CDR1 is SGDLS and CDR2 is YYNGEE. As DNA, the CDR3 is TGTGCCAGCAGCGTATTTAGCGGGAGGACGACCTACAATGAGCAGTTCTTC. This encodes CASSVFSGRTTYNEQFF.

The V call is TRBV19, the J call TRBJ2-1, with 11 bases lining up with TRBD2. This CDR3 comprises 16 residues. Germline V lookup: CDR1 LNHDA, CDR2 SQIVND (reference sequence). Trimming removed 5 bases from V and 8 bases from J; junction bases left unmatched: 11. Here the CDR3 reads CASSPITSGSGDEQFF. DNA for the CDR3: TGTGCCAGTAGTCCGATAACTAGCGGGAGTGGCGATGAGCAGTTCTTC.

The chain employs TRBV30 and TRBJ2-1, with 7 bases identical to TRBD2. Looked up from germline, CDR1 is GTSNPN and CDR2 is SVGIG (reference sequence). The CDR3 loop spans 12 amino acids. J lost 7 bases, V lost 5 bases, and 5 bases had no gene match. CDR3 in DNA: TGTGCCTGGGATTACGGGGGGAATGAGCAGTTCTTC. This sequence encodes CAWDYGGNEQFF.

The chain carries TRBV9 and TRBJ1-3; D gene uncertain. The CDR3 extends over 13 amino acids. V dropped 4 bases and J dropped 5 bases, with 10 bases sitting between them. CDR1 SGDLS and CDR2 YYNGEE come from the germline V gene. CDR3 in DNA: TGTGCCAGCAGCCCCCGGGAGAGAAACACCATATATTTT. Protein sequence: CASSPRERNTIYF. Using reference TRBV9 and TRBJ1-3 for the parts outside the CDR3, the full variable domain is DSGVTQTPKHLITATGQRVTLRCSPRSGDLSVYWYQQSLDQGLQFLIQYYNGEERAKGNILERFSAQQFPDLHSELNLSSLELGDSALYFCASSPRERNTIYFGEGSWLTVV.

The chain uses TRBV7-3 and TRBJ2-7; TRBD1 aligns across 7 bases. CDR1 and CDR2 (germline): SGHTA, FQGTGA. J was trimmed by 7 bases and V by 5 bases; bases with no gene match: 11. This CDR3 contains 14 residues. The CDR3 region is CASSVGTQGEEQYF. The CDR3 DNA follows: TGTGCCAGCAGCGTCGGGACCCAGGGGGAAGAGCAGTACTTC.

About this clone itself: One junction end disagrees with the germline gene, perhaps due to a read error. The gene calls are TRBV7-7 and TRBJ2-1, with D possibly TRBD2 on 6 matching bases. The germline V gene has CDR1 SSHAT and CDR2 FNYEAQ (reference sequence). The CDR3 spans 15 residues. The CDR3 loop reads CASSATRTSYNEQFF. CDR3 in DNA: TGTGCTAGCAGCGCGACTAGAACCTCCTACAATGAGCAGTTCTTC.

The genes are TRBV29-1 and TRBJ1-1, with 7 bases identical to TRBD1. CDR3 length: 14 amino acids. The trim removed 2 bases at V and 5 bases at J, leaving 8 bases unmatched. The germline V gene has CDR1 SQVTM and CDR2 ANQGSEA. CDR3 nucleotide sequence: TGCAGCGTTGAAAGGGGGCAGGAGGGTACTGAAGCTTTCTTT. Protein sequence: CSVERGQEGTEAFF.

The gene calls are TRBV7-9 and TRBJ2-3; D is undetermined. Between the trimmed V and J ends, which lost 5 bases and 0 bases, there was a span of 3 bases. CDR3 length: 12 residues. Germline V gives CDR1 SEHNR, CDR2 FQNEAQ (reference sequence). The CDR3 sequence is CASSTSTDTQYF. CDR3 nucleotides: TGTGCCAGCAGCACAAGCACAGATACGCAGTATTTT.

This rearrangement joins TRBV10-1 to TRBJ2-6; TRBD1 matches at 9 bases. J gave up 0 bases and V 8 bases, and 8 bases lay outside the gene matches. The CDR3 runs 17 residues. Germline V gene lookup returns CDR1 WNHNN and CDR2 SYGVQD (reference sequence). CDR3 coding DNA: TGCGCCAGCGGAGAGACAGGGGGAACCTCTGGGGCCAACGTCCTGACTTTC. Translating it yields CASGETGGTSGANVLTF.

The V and J genes are TRBV19 and TRBJ2-1, with 7 nucleotides matching TRBD2. Germline V gene sequence: CDR1 LNHDA, CDR2 SQIVND (reference sequence). J gave up 6 bases and V 6 bases, and 8 bases lay outside the gene matches. This CDR3 comprises 14 residues. The CDR3 coding sequence is TGTGCCAGTAGGTTCCTAGCGGAACTCAATGAGCAGTTCTTC. Protein product: CASRFLAELNEQFF.

The chain carries TRBV9 and TRBJ2-2, with 7 nucleotides matching TRBD2. The CDR3 has 16 residues. The germline CDR1 and CDR2 sequences are SGDLS and YYNGEE. The trim removed 2 bases at V and 6 bases at J, leaving 10 bases unmatched. For the CDR3, the DNA is TGTGCCAGCAGCGTGCGGGGCCTACTAGCGCCCGGGGAGCTGTTTTTT. Translation gives CASSVRGLLAPGELFF. Full variable domain (remainder filled in from reference TRBV9 and TRBJ2-2): DSGVTQTPKHLITATGQRVTLRCSPRSGDLSVYWYQQSLDQGLQFLIQYYNGEERAKGNILERFSAQQFPDLHSELNLSSLELGDSALYFCASSVRGLLAPGELFFGEGSRLTVL.

The rearrangement links TRBV27 to TRBJ1-2, with D possibly matching TRBD1 (5 bases). Germline V gene lookup returns CDR1 MNHEY and CDR2 SMNVEV (reference sequence). The CDR3 length is 16 residues. The V gene lost 4 bases and the J gene lost 7 bases, with 22 bases spanning the gap. The CDR3 region has the DNA TGTGCCAGCAGTTCGCCGGGGGTAAAGGGGATAAGTGGCTACACCTTC. Its protein is CASSSPGVKGISGYTF.

The genes are TRBV12-5 and TRBJ2-3; weak D call: TRBD2 (5 bases). Germline V gene sequence: CDR1 LGHNT, CDR2 FRNRAP. The CDR3 is made up of 12 amino acids. V shed 9 bases and J shed 6 bases, with 13 bases lying between them. CDR3 region: CASRTSGDTQYF. The CDR3 region has the DNA TGTGCTAGCAGGACGTCGGGGGATACGCAGTATTTT.

The chain combines TRBV29-1 with TRBJ1-3; 8 positions agree with TRBD1. V gave up 5 bases and J gave up 2 bases; unmatched junction bases: 2. The CDR3 runs to 13 residues. The germline V gene has CDR1 SQVTM and CDR2 ANQGSEA. In nucleotides, the CDR3 is TGCAGCGTTTCGACAGGGGCTGGAAACACCATATATTTT. Amino acids: CSVSTGAGNTIYF.

A word on this clone: Germline is not matched at one junction end, which may reflect a read error. The sample carries other DNA sequences with the same CDR3. CDR3 nucleotides: TGCGCCAGCAGCCAGGCACGGGAATATAACTCACCCCTCCACTTT. The encoded protein is CASSQAREYNSPLHF. This chain uses TRBV4-3 with TRBJ1-6; D is uncertain. CDR1 is LGHNA, CDR2 YSLEER, per germline. The CDR3 runs 15 residues.

The chain uses TRBV11-3 and TRBJ1-1, with a possible D match to TRBD1 (5 bases). Germline loops: CDR1 SGHNT, CDR2 YENEEA. V was clipped by 0 bases and J by 7 bases, with 15 bases between them. This CDR3 is 15 amino acids long. CDR3 residues: CASSLDLGGTVEAFF. CDR3 sequence (DNA): TGTGCCAGCAGCTTAGATTTAGGAGGGACGGTTGAAGCTTTCTTT.

The chain has TRBV21-1 and TRBJ1-1. TRBV21-1 is flagged as a pseudogene. CDR3 length: 15 amino acids. Here the CDR3 DNA reads TGTGCCAGCAGAGGGAGGGACGGGATGAACACTGAAGCTTTCTTT. The encoded protein is CASRGRDGMNTEAFF.

DNA for the CDR3: TGCAGCGTATACCCGACAGCAATGTATCAGCCCCAGCATTTT. It translates to CSVYPTAMYQPQHF. The chain has TRBV29-1 and TRBJ1-5; tentative D call: TRBD1 (5 bases). Looked up from germline, CDR1 is SQVTM and CDR2 is ANQGSEA. Trimming removed 6 bases from V and 5 bases from J, with 17 bases in between. This CDR3 has 14 amino acids.

The chain links TRBV5-1 to TRBJ2-1; 12 bases align to TRBD1. Trimming took 0 bases from V and 7 from J; bases not matched to a gene: 2. CDR3 length: 15 residues. In germline, CDR1 is SGHRS, CDR2 YFSETQ. The CDR3 sequence: CASSLGDRGRNEQFF. DNA of the CDR3: TGCGCCAGCAGCTTGGGGGACAGGGGGCGGAATGAGCAGTTCTTC.

This CDR3 reads CASSLGDLTGPYGYTF. CDR3 bases: TGTGCCAGCAGCTTAGGGGACCTCACAGGGCCCTATGGCTACACCTTC. The J gene is TRBJ1-2, the V gene TRBV7-2; maybe TRBD1 (6 bases). V dropped 1 base and J dropped 4 bases, with 16 bases sitting between them. The CDR3 totals 16 residues. Per the germline V gene, CDR1 is SGHTA and CDR2 is FQGNSA.

This sequence joins TRBV18 and TRBJ2-3, with 11 bases lining up with TRBD2. Unmatched junction bases numbered 2, after V lost 3 bases and J lost 6 bases. Germline CDR1 reads KGHSH; CDR2 reads LQKENI. This CDR3 is 14 amino acids long. CDR3 region: CASSPASGRDTQYF. The CDR3 DNA reads TGTGCCAGCTCACCGGCTAGCGGGAGGGATACGCAGTATTTT. Drawing the rest from reference TRBV18 and TRBJ2-3, the complete variable domain is NAGVMQNPRHLVRRRGQEARLRCSPMKGHSHVYWYRQLPEEGLKFMVYLQKENIIDESGMPKERFSAEFPKEGPSILRIQQVVRGDSAAYFCASSPASGRDTQYFGPGTRLTVL.

The J gene is TRBJ2-7, the V gene TRBV19; no firm D call. The germline CDR1 and CDR2 sequences are LNHDA and SQIVND (reference sequence). V was trimmed by 3 bases and J by 0 bases, leaving 12 bases between them. CDR3 length: 15 residues. The CDR3 DNA reads as TGTGCCAGTAGTATTCTTCGGGTGAGCTCCTACGAGCAGTACGTC. Translation gives CASSILRVSSYEQYV.

The V and J genes are TRBV9 and TRBJ2-2; the D gene is possibly TRBD2 (6 bases). CDR1 SGDLS and CDR2 YYNGEE come from the germline V gene. CDR3 length: 15 residues. The V end lost 3 bases, the J end lost 7 bases, and 16 bases lay between the germline ends. This chain's CDR3 is CASSATSGSVGELFF. The CDR3 DNA sequence: TGTGCCAGCAGCGCGACTAGTGGGAGCGTCGGGGAGCTGTTTTTT. Full variable domain (remainder filled in from reference TRBV9 and TRBJ2-2): DSGVTQTPKHLITATGQRVTLRCSPRSGDLSVYWYQQSLDQGLQFLIQYYNGEERAKGNILERFSAQQFPDLHSELNLSSLELGDSALYFCASSATSGSVGELFFGEGSRLTVL.

This sequence joins TRBV4-1 and TRBJ2-5, with D uncertain. The V gene's germline CDR1 is MGHRA and CDR2 YSYEKL. Trimming left V 2 bases short and J 2 bases short, with 12 bases between. The CDR3 runs to 15 residues. This chain's CDR3 is CASSQWMLTQETQYF. In DNA, the CDR3 is TGCGCCAGCAGCCAATGGATGTTGACACAAGAGACCCAGTACTTC.